This T cell receptor (beta chain) was recorded in a study of blood T cell repertoires in COVID-19. Study background: Collection of acute and convalescent COVID-19 samples took place in the United States, Italy and Spain. From T cells, B-cell-depleted T cells, or PBMCs came the material, which was cDNA or gDNA.

Germline CDR1 reads SGHRS; CDR2 reads YFSETQ. V lost 5 bases, J lost 3 bases, and 9 bases lay in between. This CDR3 contains 12 residues. This clone was picked up one time. During active infection, Seattle patients enrolled and were then monitored through disease. In the authors' workflow: Nucleated cell number was recorded as an estimate derived from reference gene primer amplification. Profiled with immunoSEQ multiplex PCR; TCRdb holds only in-frame clones, not every one. V and J calls plus clone size are reproduced from that table; the DNA served to infer D and trimming. The sample lists roughly 320,000 clones; approximately 90% were seen once.

The chain is built from TRBV5-1 and TRBJ2-7; the D gene is possibly TRBD1 (5 bases). This TCR derives from a woman in her forties or fifties with COVID-19, enrolled during active disease. Specimen: peripheral blood. The CDR3 nucleotides are TGCGCCAGCAGAGGGGTACGCTACGAGCAGTACTTC. Its translation is CASRGVRYEQYF.